These T cell receptor beta chains were read from a single sample in a study of blood T cell repertoires in COVID-19. Profiling relied on immunoSEQ multiplex PCR, and the TCRdb table lists in-frame clones only, not all of them. This sample has 84,000 or so clones, with about four fifths found just once. Sequencing was done on a sample of peripheral blood. The receptors derive from a woman at least 80 years old with acute or convalescent COVID-19. The CDR3 runs from the conserved cysteine through the conserved F or W. A D gene is named only where the DNA matches it firmly. The size entry is marked missing in some rows and otherwise reads once, few, many or a size class.

D	V	J	size	CDR3	DNA
TRBD1	TRBV6-5	TRBJ2-2	.	CASTQGANTGELFF	TGTGCCAGCACACAGGGGGCGAACACCGGGGAGCTGTTTTTT
.	TRBV3-1/TRBV3-2	TRBJ2-5	.	CASSQERGIQETQYF	TGTGCCAGCAGCCAAGAACGGGGTATCCAAGAGACCCAGTACTTC
.	TRBV11-1	TRBJ1-1	.	CASLARQVNTEAFF	TGTGCCAGTCTTGCCAGACAGGTGAACACTGAAGCTTTCTTT
.	TRBV2	TRBJ2-7	.	CASARGRGESYEQYF	TGTGCCAGCGCCAGAGGGAGGGGGGAAAGCTACGAGCAGTACTTC
TRBD2	TRBV6-6	TRBJ2-2	once	CASNPLAGAGELFF	TGTGCCAGCAACCCTTTAGCGGGAGCCGGGGAGCTGTTTTTT
TRBD1	TRBV18	TRBJ1-4	few	CASSPTGTEPTNEKLFF	TGTGCCAGCTCACCGACCGGGACAGAACCAACTAATGAAAAACTGTTTTTT
.	TRBV12-3/TRBV12-4	TRBJ2-1	once	CASGRNGNNEQFF	TGTGCCAGCGGGAGGAACGGGAACAATGAGCAGTTCTTC
.	TRBV7-9	TRBJ1-1	few	CASSSGRGFTEAFF	TGTGCCAGCAGCTCTGGGAGGGGGTTCACTGAAGCTTTCTTT
TRBD1	TRBV4-1	TRBJ2-7	.	CASSQDRGPYEQYF	TGCGCCAGCAGCCAAGACAGGGGGCCCTACGAGCAGTACTTC
.	TRBV2	TRBJ2-3	.	CASQRDTQYF	TGTGCCAGTCAGAGGGATACGCAGTATTTT
TRBD1	TRBV7-9	TRBJ2-7	.	CASSDRGRDEQYF	TGTGCCAGCAGCGACAGGGGGCGTGACGAGCAGTACTTC
.	TRBV11-2	TRBJ1-2	.	CASSPLYTGGYTF	TGTGCCAGCAGCCCCCTCTATACCGGGGGCTACACCTTC
.	TRBV6-1	TRBJ2-5	.	CASSESRPSETQYF	TGTGCCAGCAGTGAATCCAGGCCATCAGAGACCCAGTACTTC
TRBD1	TRBV5-5	TRBJ2-5	.	CASSPYTGEETQYF	TGTGCCAGCAGCCCATATACAGGGGAAGAGACCCAGTACTTC
TRBD2	TRBV7-8	TRBJ2-1	once	CATSFKSVVGLAGPNKYNEQFF	TGTGCCACCAGCTTTAAGTCTGTGGTAGGACTAGCGGGACCCAATAAATACAATGAGCAGTTCTTC
.	TRBV29-1	TRBJ2-2	.	CSVGTIYTGELFF	TGCAGCGTTGGTACAATTTACACCGGGGAGCTGTTTTTT
.	TRBV15	TRBJ1-2	.	CATSRDLGDYTF	TGTGCCACCAGCAGAGATCTTGGAGACTACACCTTC
.	TRBV19	TRBJ1-5	.	CASSTGNQPQHF	TGTGCCAGTAGTACGGGCAATCAGCCCCAGCATTTT
.	TRBV6-1	TRBJ2-1	.	CASSERRTSGRGNEQFF	TGTGCCAGCAGTGAAAGGAGAACTAGTGGCCGGGGCAATGAGCAGTTCTTC
TRBD2	TRBV5-1	TRBJ2-2	.	CASSWGLAVANTGELFF	TGCGCCAGCAGCTGGGGACTAGCGGTAGCGAACACCGGGGAGCTGTTTTTT
.	TRBV2	TRBJ2-2	.	CASRGRGNANTGELFF	TGTGCCAGCAGGGGGAGAGGTAACGCGAACACCGGGGAGCTGTTTTTT
TRBD1	TRBV3-1/TRBV3-2	TRBJ1-6	.	CASSQPGQGPNSPLHF	TGTGCCAGCAGCCAACCGGGACAGGGACCGAATTCACCCCTCCACTTT
.	TRBV2	TRBJ1-4	.	CASRDGGPNEKLFF	TGTGCCAGCAGGGACGGGGGGCCTAATGAAAAACTGTTTTTT
TRBD1	TRBV28	TRBJ1-1	.	CASDRGRGNTEAFF	TGTGCCAGCGACAGGGGGCGCGGGAACACTGAAGCTTTCTTT
TRBD2	TRBV7-2	TRBJ2-1	.	CASSPRGLAGGGEQFF	TGTGCCAGCAGCCCGCGGGGACTAGCGGGGGGGGGTGAGCAGTTCTTC
.	TRBV28	TRBJ1-4	.	CATRLATNEKLFF	TGTGCCACTCGACTCGCAACTAATGAAAAACTGTTTTTT
.	TRBV24-1	TRBJ2-1	.	CATSGIQGSSYNEQFF	TGTGCCACCAGTGGTATACAGGGCAGCTCCTACAATGAGCAGTTCTTC
.	TRBV6-5	TRBJ2-1	.	CATSVVGGGANEQFF	TGTGCCACCTCGGTTGTGGGTGGAGGCGCAAATGAGCAGTTCTTC
TRBD1	TRBV25-1	TRBJ2-2	.	CASSELGQGFTGELFF	TGTGCCAGCAGTGAATTGGGACAGGGGTTCACCGGGGAGCTGTTTTTT
TRBD1	TRBV20-1	TRBJ1-6	few	CSARGQGALHF	TGCAGTGCTCGAGGACAGGGAGCCCTCCACTTT
.	TRBV3-1/TRBV3-2	TRBJ2-5	.	CASSQAPGGSQYF	TGTGCCAGCAGCCAAGCCCCTGGAGGGTCCCAGTACTTC
TRBD2	TRBV29-1	TRBJ2-7	.	CSVRTSGTLREQYF	TGCAGCGTACGGACTAGCGGGACCCTGAGGGAGCAGTACTTC
TRBD1	TRBV6-5	TRBJ1-2	few	CATRTGNDYGYTF	TGTGCCACCCGGACAGGGAACGACTATGGCTACACCTTC
.	TRBV6-5	TRBJ1-5	.	CASKGPANQPQHF	TGTGCCAGCAAGGGGCCAGCGAATCAGCCCCAGCATTTT
.	TRBV7-9	TRBJ1-3	.	CASSFQARNTIYF	TGTGCCAGCAGCTTCCAGGCGAGAAACACCATATATTTT
.	TRBV7-9	TRBJ1-4	.	CASSLQGPNEKLFF	TGTGCCAGCAGCTTGCAGGGTCCTAATGAAAAACTGTTTTTT